These 5 T cell receptor beta chains were all obtained from the same sample, sequenced in a study of cytomegalovirus exposure and HLA in healthy donors. A multiplex PCR was run with 60 Vbeta primers and 13 Jbeta primers. Some clones are missing from TCRdb's copy, which holds only in-frame ones; the method was immunoSEQ multiplex PCR. The sample has about 150,000 clones; under 75% are singletons. Material: PBMCs. The receptors here all came from a woman in her sixties in good health and CMV-seropositive.

The V call is TRBV13, the J call TRBJ2-1; D is possibly TRBD1 (6 bases). Germline CDR1 is PRHDT and CDR2 is FYEKMQ (reference sequence). V was shortened by 2 bases and J by 7 bases, with 18 bases between the two germline ends. There are 16 residues in the CDR3. As DNA, the CDR3 is TGTGCCAGCAGCTTAATCGCCGGACAGTGGATAAATGAGCAGTTCTTC. Protein sequence: CASSLIAGQWINEQFF. Full variable domain (outside the CDR3, taken from reference TRBV13 and TRBJ2-1): AAGVIQSPRHLIKEKRETATLKCYPIPRHDTVYWYQQGPGQDPQFLISFYEKMQSDKGSIPDRFSAQQFSDYHSELNMSSLELGDSALYFCASSLIAGQWINEQFFGPGTRLTVL.

The chain employs TRBV19 and TRBJ1-4; tentatively, D is TRBD1 (5 bases). This CDR3 comprises 17 residues. Trimming took 4 bases from V and 0 from J, leaving 15 bases between them. Germline V gene lookup returns CDR1 LNHDA and CDR2 SQIVND (reference sequence). This chain's CDR3 is CASSTPFGQATNEKLFF. The CDR3 DNA sequence: TGTGCCAGTAGTACCCCTTTTGGACAAGCAACTAATGAAAAACTGTTTTTT. The full variable domain, in which reference TRBV19 and TRBJ1-4 provide the parts outside the CDR3, is DGGITQSPKYLFRKEGQNVTLSCEQNLNHDAMYWYRQDPGQGLRLIYYSQIVNDFQKGDIAEGYSVSREKKESFPLTVTSAQKNPTAFYLCASSTPFGQATNEKLFFGSGTQLSVL.

This clone occurred a few times. This rearrangement joins TRBV5-1 to TRBJ2-1; perhaps TRBD2 as D (5 bases). Trimming removed 0 bases at V and 4 bases at J, with 8 bases between. Germline assignment: CDR1 SGHRS and CDR2 YFSETQ. The CDR3 sequence is 14 residues long. CDR3 DNA: TGCGCCAGCAGCTTGGCCGGGGAATACAATGAGCAGTTCTTC. The encoded protein is CASSLAGEYNEQFF.

This rearrangement joins TRBV4-2 to TRBJ2-3, with a possible D match to TRBD2 (6 bases). The CDR3 runs 16 residues. Germline V gene data show CDR1 as LGHNA and CDR2 as YNFKEQ. V was shortened by 4 bases and J by 2 bases, with 16 bases between the two germline ends. DNA of the CDR3: TGTGCCAGCAGCCCTGGCGGGGAGACTAACACAGATACGCAGTATTTT. Its translation: CASSPGGETNTDTQYF.

This clone has more than one count but fewer than ten. V gene TRBV7-8 combines with J gene TRBJ1-1, with 9 bases identical to TRBD1. This CDR3 has 13 amino acids. After removal of 3 bases from V and 9 bases from J, the junction contained 5 bases not matched to a gene. The V gene's germline CDR1 is SGHVS and CDR2 FQNEAQ. DNA of the CDR3: TGTGCCAGCAGCTTGGGACAGGGAGAAAAAGCTTTCTTT. Amino acid sequence: CASSLGQGEKAFF.